A single sample gave rise to the 16 T cell receptor beta chains below, sequenced in a study of OX40 agonist ivuxolimab in advanced cancers. The table came from immunoSEQ multiplex PCR; TCRdb's copy has only in-frame clones and leaves some out. The sample lists approximately 60,000 clones, 85% to 90% occurring once. The source was CD4+ or CD8+ T cells sorted from blood, collected in a trial of the OX40 agonist ivuxolimab. Source of these receptors: an adult with an advanced solid tumor such as melanoma, head and neck, liver or kidney cancer.

CDR3 sequence: CASSLGGDTEAFF. As DNA, the CDR3 is TGTGCCAGCAGCTTAGGGGGCGACACTGAAGCTTTCTTT. This sequence joins TRBV7-9 and TRBJ1-1, with TRBD1 as a possible D gene (5 bases). With 1 base removed from V and 3 bases from J, the gap between germline ends came to 6 bases. CDR3 length: 13 residues. Looked up from germline, CDR1 is SEHNR and CDR2 is FQNEAQ (reference sequence).

V gene TRBV4-1 combines with J gene TRBJ1-1, with 9 positions matching TRBD1. This CDR3 has 16 residues. CDR1 and CDR2 from the germline V gene are MGHRA and YSYEKL. After removal of 3 bases from V and 11 bases from J, the junction contained 16 bases not matched to a gene. DNA for the CDR3: TGCGCCAGCAGCCATAGGACAGGGGAAAGAAACGAAGTCGCTTTCTTT. Its protein product is CASSHRTGERNEVAFF.

This rearrangement joins TRBV30 to TRBJ1-1, with no clear D. The V gene lost 0 bases and the J gene lost 0 bases, with 8 bases spanning the gap. The germline V gene encodes CDR1 GTSNPN and CDR2 SVGIG (reference sequence). The CDR3 runs to 14 residues. For the CDR3, the DNA is TGTGCCTGGAGTGTACCGGGGTTGAACACTGAAGCTTTCTTT. It is translated as CAWSVPGLNTEAFF.

This chain uses TRBV13 with TRBJ1-4; D is unclear. Between the trimmed V and J ends, which lost 3 bases and 3 bases, there was a span of 5 bases. This CDR3 has 13 residues. CDR1 and CDR2 from the germline V gene are PRHDT and FYEKMQ (reference sequence). The CDR3 DNA reads TGTGCCAGCAGCTTTAGGTCTAATGAAAAACTGTTTTTT. Amino acids: CASSFRSNEKLFF.

This chain links TRBV27 with TRBJ1-2, with D tentatively TRBD1 (5 bases). The V end lost 3 bases, the J end lost 5 bases, and 16 bases lay between the germline ends. Germline V gene sequence: CDR1 MNHEY, CDR2 SMNVEV (reference sequence). The CDR3 contains 15 residues. The CDR3 bases are TGTGCCAGCAGTTTGGAAGGGGCGTCTGTATATGGCTACACCTTC. It yields the protein CASSLEGASVYGYTF.

The chain carries TRBV7-9 and TRBJ1-1; D is unclear. This CDR3 spans 12 amino acids. V lost 5 bases to trimming and J lost 4 bases, with 8 bases between them. Germline V lookup: CDR1 SEHNR, CDR2 FQNEAQ (reference sequence). In DNA, the CDR3 is TGTGCCAGCAGCGCCATGAGCACTGAAGCTTTCTTT. As protein: CASSAMSTEAFF.

The chain joins TRBV25-1 to TRBJ2-5, with D perhaps matching TRBD2 (6 bases). The CDR3 loop spans 16 amino acids. The V gene's germline CDR1 is MGHDK and CDR2 SYGVNS. V lost 3 bases, J lost 1 base, and 15 bases lay in between. The CDR3 here is CASSDYWASAQETQYF. The CDR3 nucleotides read TGTGCCAGCAGTGATTATTGGGCTAGCGCCCAAGAGACCCAGTACTTC. The full variable domain, in which reference TRBV25-1 and TRBJ2-5 provide the parts outside the CDR3, is EADIYQTPRYLVIGTGKKITLECSQTMGHDKMYWYQQDPGMELHLIHYSYGVNSTEKGDLSSESTVSRIRTEHFPLTLESARPSHTSQYLCASSDYWASAQETQYFGPGTRLLVL.

The V gene is TRBV5-1, the J gene TRBJ2-3, with D maybe TRBD1 (5 bases). V dropped 4 bases and J dropped 14 bases, with 20 bases sitting between them. This CDR3 has 13 amino acids. The germline gives CDR1 SGHRS, CDR2 YFSETQ. The CDR3 region is CASSPPDTPAVYF. As DNA, the CDR3 is TGCGCCAGCAGCCCTCCGGACACTCCTGCGGTGTATTTT.

The rearrangement links TRBV19 to TRBJ1-1; D is perhaps TRBD1 (6 bases). The V gene lost 9 bases and the J gene lost 1 base, with 9 bases spanning the gap. The CDR3 covers 12 residues. Germline V gene sequence: CDR1 LNHDA, CDR2 SQIVND (reference sequence). This CDR3 reads CASARGNTEAFF. The CDR3 coding sequence is TGTGCCAGCGCCAGGGGGAACACTGAAGCTTTCTTT.

The chain combines TRBV10-3 with TRBJ1-3; D may be TRBD1 (5 bases). Germline lookup yields CDR1 ENHRY and CDR2 SYGVKD. The length of the CDR3 is 13 residues. The V end lost 9 bases, the J end lost 4 bases, and 13 bases lay between the germline ends. This CDR3 is CAIQGLDGNTIYF. CDR3 sequence (DNA): TGTGCCATTCAGGGTCTGGACGGAAACACCATATATTTT.

The table lists this clone with a count of one. The chain carries TRBV5-4 and TRBJ2-2; 10 bases align to TRBD2. CDR3 length: 13 amino acids. CDR1 is SGHNT, CDR2 YYREEE, per germline (reference sequence). Trimming took 6 bases from V and 5 from J; bases not matched to a gene: 1. CDR3 sequence reads: CASIAGGTGELFF. For the CDR3, the DNA is TGTGCCAGCATAGCGGGGGGTACCGGGGAGCTGTTTTTT.

The V and J genes are TRBV30 and TRBJ1-6; D is undetermined. The CDR3 is 15 residues long. V was shortened by 3 bases and J by 0 bases, with 9 bases between the two germline ends. In germline, CDR1 is GTSNPN, CDR2 SVGIG (reference sequence). Here the CDR3 reads CAWSPRSSYNSPLHF. Here the CDR3 DNA reads TGTGCCTGGAGCCCCAGGAGCTCCTATAATTCACCCCTCCACTTT.

This clone has a handful of counts. The chain uses TRBV11-2 and TRBJ2-7; 7 bases align to TRBD1. J lost 4 bases, V lost 5 bases, and 17 bases had no gene match. The CDR3 covers 17 residues. The germline V gene encodes CDR1 SGHAT and CDR2 FQNNGV. The CDR3 is CASSTIALGGFSYEQYF. The CDR3 bases are TGTGCCAGCAGCACTATCGCCCTAGGGGGCTTTTCTTACGAGCAGTACTTC.

The CDR3 coding sequence is TGTGCCAGCTCACCACAAGACTCCGCCAGCTCCTACGAGCAGTACTTC. Protein: CASSPQDSASSYEQYF. The chain recombines TRBV18 with TRBJ2-7; D unclear. Germline CDR1 and CDR2: KGHSH and LQKENI. The CDR3 length is 16 residues. V lost 1 base and J lost 0, with 13 bases in between.

The chain uses TRBV14 and TRBJ2-3; 7 nucleotides match TRBD1. With V trimmed by 4 bases and J by 4 bases, 2 bases remained unmatched. The length of the CDR3 is 13 residues. Germline V lookup: CDR1 SGHDN, CDR2 FVKESK. In DNA form, the CDR3 reads TGTGCCAGCAGCCTCCAGGGGGCAGATACGCAGTATTTT. Amino acids: CASSLQGADTQYF.

This clone was detected only once. The chain links TRBV7-7 to TRBJ2-5; D is ambiguous. The V gene lost 5 bases and the J gene lost 4 bases, with 11 bases spanning the gap. This CDR3 region has 13 residues. CDR1 is SSHAT and CDR2 is FNYEAQ in the germline V gene (reference sequence). CDR3 nucleotides: TGTGCCAGCAGCCAAAAGTTTCGAGAGACCCAGTACTTC. Protein sequence: CASSQKFRETQYF.